This T cell receptor beta chain was sequenced for a study of memory CD4+ T cells and cytomegalovirus serostatus. V lost 5 bases and J lost 9; bases outside the gene matches: 7. The CDR3 is 13 amino acids. Germline CDR1 and CDR2: SGHTA and FQGNSA. About this clone: Antigen specificity is unknown.

Some clones are missing from TCRdb's copy, which holds only in-frame ones; the method was immunoSEQ multiplex PCR. The sample contains about 58,000 clones, under 90% of which appear only once. Study-wide results and caveats: Repertoires predicted CMV serostatus with median bootstrapped AUC of approximately 0.94.

The sort gate was single viable CD3+CD4+CD8-CD45RO+ cells for memory CD4+ T cells. What was sequenced was memory CD4+ T cells from blood. V and J are TRBV7-2 and TRBJ2-4, with 7 bases identical to TRBD2. The source is an adult in good health and CMV-seronegative. Some clones in this sample may be carry-over from other donors' samples. CDR3 bases: TGTGCCAGCAGCACGGGCGGGAGAGGCATTCAGTACTTC. Translation: CASSTGGRGIQYF.